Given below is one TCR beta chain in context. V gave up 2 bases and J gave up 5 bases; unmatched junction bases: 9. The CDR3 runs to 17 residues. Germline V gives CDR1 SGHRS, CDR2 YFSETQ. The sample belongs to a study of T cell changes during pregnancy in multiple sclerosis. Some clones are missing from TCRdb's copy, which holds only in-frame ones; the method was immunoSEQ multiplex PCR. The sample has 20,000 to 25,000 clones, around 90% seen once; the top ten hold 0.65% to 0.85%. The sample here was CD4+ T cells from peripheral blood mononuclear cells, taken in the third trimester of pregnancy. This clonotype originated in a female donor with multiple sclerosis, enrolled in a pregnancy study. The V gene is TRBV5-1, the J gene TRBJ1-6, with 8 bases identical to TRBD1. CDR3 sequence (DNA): TGCGCCAGCAGCTTCCGAACAGGGGGTTTTGATAATTCACCCCTCCACTTT. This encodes CASSFRTGGFDNSPLHF.